This TCR beta chain was obtained from a study of cytomegalovirus exposure and HLA in healthy donors. The CDR3 length is 13 residues. The germline V gene has CDR1 LNHDA and CDR2 SQIVND (reference sequence). It was with 60 Vbeta and 13 Jbeta primers that the PCR ran. In the authors' methods: A follow-up analysis tallied around 76 million unique TCR beta chains, some 9.9 million shared. Method: immunoSEQ multiplex PCR; TCRdb's copy keeps in-frame clones and lacks some. D and trimming come from the DNA, and the V and J calls and clone size come from that table. The sample lists 100,000 or so clones, over 75% occurring once. A note on this clone: Germline and junction disagree at one end, which may indicate a read error.

The chain is built from TRBV19 and TRBJ1-2; the match to TRBD1 covers 7 bases. The sample comprised PBMCs. The clonotype originates from a woman in her thirties or forties in good health and CMV-seropositive. CDR3 nucleotide sequence: TGTGCCAGTAGTATCCGGGACAGTTCGACTCCTTTCTTC. Encoded protein: CASSIRDSSTPFF.